These T cell receptor beta chains were read from a single sample in a study of shared clonotypes between healthy human individuals. The assay was immunoSEQ multiplex PCR, and TCRdb's table has in-frame clones only and misses some. The repertoire includes hundreds of thousands of clones, 80% to 95% of them detected once, and less than 25% sits in the top ten. Sequencing input: naive CD8+ T cells sorted from blood. All receptors come from a man aged 25 to 40 in good health. Each CDR3 is given with its conserved first and last residue. A D gene is named only where the DNA matches it firmly. Where a row states a size, it is once, few, many or the class of an expanded clone; other rows omit it.

CDR3 DNA	CDR3 protein	clone size	V gene	D gene	J gene
TGTGCCAGTTCCCGGACTAGCGGGTCCTACTCTGGGGCCAACGTCCTGACTTTC	CASSRTSGSYSGANVLTF	-	TRBV19	TRBD2	TRBJ2-6
TGTGCCAGCAGTTTTAGCGGGAGGGCAGGAGAGACCCAGTACTTC	CASSFSGRAGETQYF	-	TRBV9	TRBD2	TRBJ2-5
TGTGCCAGCAGTCCCGCCGGGGGGACGCGCGAGCAGTACTTC	CASSPAGGTREQYF	-	TRBV27	TRBD2	TRBJ2-7
TGTGCCAGCTCCCCCGGGACAGGGAGCACAGATACGCAGTATTTT	CASSPGTGSTDTQYF	-	TRBV18	TRBD1	TRBJ2-3
TGTGCCAGTAGTATAGGACCTACGTACACTGAAGCTTTCTTT	CASSIGPTYTEAFF	once	TRBV19	-	TRBJ1-1
TGTGCCAGCAGCCCGCATGGGGCGGGAGGGTACAATGAGCAGTTCTTC	CASSPHGAGGYNEQFF	-	TRBV7-8	TRBD2	TRBJ2-1
TGCGCCAGCAGCCACCCGGGGGGGACAACTAATGAAAAACTGTTTTTT	CASSHPGGTTNEKLFF	-	TRBV4-1	-	TRBJ1-4
TGTGCCAGCAGCGCACCAACAGGGCGAATTAACACCGGGGAGCTGTTTTTT	CASSAPTGRINTGELFF	-	TRBV7-9	-	TRBJ2-2
TGTGCCAGCAGTTTAACAGGGGGAAGAACTGAAGCTTTCTTT	CASSLTGGRTEAFF	-	TRBV27	TRBD1	TRBJ1-1
TGTGCCTGGAGTGTACACGGGGATGAGCAGTTCTTC	CAWSVHGDEQFF	-	TRBV30	-	TRBJ2-1
TGCGCCAGCAGCCAAGTTAGCGGGAGTTCTGGGGCCAACGTCCTGACTTTC	CASSQVSGSSGANVLTF	-	TRBV4-1	TRBD2	TRBJ2-6
TGCAGCGTTGAAGATCGAGCCGAGACTCCCTATGGCTACACCTTC	CSVEDRAETPYGYTF	-	TRBV29-1	-	TRBJ1-2
TGTGCCATCCACGGACTAGCGGGAGGGCCTAACACAGATACGCAGTATTTT	CAIHGLAGGPNTDTQYF	-	TRBV28	TRBD2	TRBJ2-3
TGTGCAAGTCACCTTACTACAGGGCACATCTACGAGCAGTACTTC	CASHLTTGHIYEQYF	-	TRBV12-2	-	TRBJ2-7